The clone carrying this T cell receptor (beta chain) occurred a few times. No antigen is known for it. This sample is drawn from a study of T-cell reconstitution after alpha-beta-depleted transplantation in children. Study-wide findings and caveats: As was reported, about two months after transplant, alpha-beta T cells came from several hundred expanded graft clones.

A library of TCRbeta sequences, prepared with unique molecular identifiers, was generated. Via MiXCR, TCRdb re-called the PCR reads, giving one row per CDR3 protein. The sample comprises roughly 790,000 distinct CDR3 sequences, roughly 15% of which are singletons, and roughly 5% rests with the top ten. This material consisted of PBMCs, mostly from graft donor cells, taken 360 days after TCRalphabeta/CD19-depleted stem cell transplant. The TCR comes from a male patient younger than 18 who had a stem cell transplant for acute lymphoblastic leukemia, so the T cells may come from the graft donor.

The chain's CDR3 is CASSFASGSTDTQYF. The DNA for the CDR3 is TGTGCCAGCAGCTTCGCTAGCGGTAGCACAGATACGCAGTATTTT. The V call is TRBV9, the J call TRBJ2-3; 7 bases are shared with TRBD2. Germline lookup yields CDR1 SGDLS and CDR2 YYNGEE. This CDR3 is 15 amino acids long. V lost 4 bases to trimming and J lost 0 bases; unmatched junction nucleotides: 5.